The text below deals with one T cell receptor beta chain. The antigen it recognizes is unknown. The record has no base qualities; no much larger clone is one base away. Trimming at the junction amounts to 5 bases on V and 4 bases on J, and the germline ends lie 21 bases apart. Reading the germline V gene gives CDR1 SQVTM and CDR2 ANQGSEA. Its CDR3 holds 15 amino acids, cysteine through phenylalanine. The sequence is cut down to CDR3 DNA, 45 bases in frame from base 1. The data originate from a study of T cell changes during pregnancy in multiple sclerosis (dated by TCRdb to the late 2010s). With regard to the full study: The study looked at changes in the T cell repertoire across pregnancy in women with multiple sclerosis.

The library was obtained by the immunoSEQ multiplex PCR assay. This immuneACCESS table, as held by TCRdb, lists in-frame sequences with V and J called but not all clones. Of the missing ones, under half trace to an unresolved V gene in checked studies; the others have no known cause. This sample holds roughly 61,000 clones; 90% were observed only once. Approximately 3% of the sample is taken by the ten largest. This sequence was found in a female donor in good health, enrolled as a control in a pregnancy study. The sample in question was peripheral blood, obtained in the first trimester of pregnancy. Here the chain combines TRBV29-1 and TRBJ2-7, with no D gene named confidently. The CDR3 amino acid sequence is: CSVSSPGSSLYEQYF. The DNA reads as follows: TGCAGCGTTTCATCCCCCGGGTCCTCTCTTTACGAGCAGTACTTC.